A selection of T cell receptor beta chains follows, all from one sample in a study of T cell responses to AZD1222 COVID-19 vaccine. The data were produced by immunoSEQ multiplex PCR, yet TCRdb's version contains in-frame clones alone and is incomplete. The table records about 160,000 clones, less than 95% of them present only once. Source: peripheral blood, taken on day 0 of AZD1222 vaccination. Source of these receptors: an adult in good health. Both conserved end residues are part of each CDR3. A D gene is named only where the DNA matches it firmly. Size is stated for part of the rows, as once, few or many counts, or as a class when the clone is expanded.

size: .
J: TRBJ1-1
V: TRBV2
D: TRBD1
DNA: TGTGCCACCTGGGCGGGACAGATGAACACTGAAGCTTTCTTT
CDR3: CATWAGQMNTEAFF

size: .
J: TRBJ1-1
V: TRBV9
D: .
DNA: TGTGCCAGCAGCGCACAGGGATTCTCTGAAGCTTTCTTT
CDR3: CASSAQGFSEAFF

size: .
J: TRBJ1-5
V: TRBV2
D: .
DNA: TGTGCCAGCAGTCTTGACCAGGGGCAGCCCCAGCATTTT
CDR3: CASSLDQGQPQHF

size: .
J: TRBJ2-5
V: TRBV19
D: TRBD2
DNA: TGTGCCAGTAGTCCCTGGGGGAAGCGGGGGATCCAAGAGACCCAGTACTTC
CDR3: CASSPWGKRGIQETQYF

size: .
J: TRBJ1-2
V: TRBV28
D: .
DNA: TGTGCCAGCAGCTACCCCAAGCAGGGGCCAAACTATGGCTACACCTTC
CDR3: CASSYPKQGPNYGYTF

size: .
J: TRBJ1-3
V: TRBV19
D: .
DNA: TGTGCCAGTAGTACGCGACAGGGAAACACCATATATTTT
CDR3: CASSTRQGNTIYF

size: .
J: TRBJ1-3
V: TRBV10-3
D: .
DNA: TGTGCCATCAGGGGAGACAGCTCTGGAAACACCATATATTTT
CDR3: CAIRGDSSGNTIYF

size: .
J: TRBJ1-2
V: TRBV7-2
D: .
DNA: TGTGCCAGCAGCCCCGGGCCGTCTTCTTGGGGCGGCTACACCTTC
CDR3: CASSPGPSSWGGYTF

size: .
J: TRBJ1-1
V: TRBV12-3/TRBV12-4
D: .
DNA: TGTGCCAGCAGTTTCCACACTGAAGCTTTCTTT
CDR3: CASSFHTEAFF

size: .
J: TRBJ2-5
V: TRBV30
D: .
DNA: TGTGCCTGTCTACAGGGGGGGGAGACCCAGTACTTC
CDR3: CACLQGGETQYF

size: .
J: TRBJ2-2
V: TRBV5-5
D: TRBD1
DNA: TGTGCCAGCAGCCCCGCCCCGACAGGGGGCATGGCGCTGTTTTTT
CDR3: CASSPAPTGGMALFF

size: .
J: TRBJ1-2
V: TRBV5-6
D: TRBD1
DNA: TGTGCCAGCAGCTTTCTCAGGGGGATGAACTATGGCTACACCTTC
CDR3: CASSFLRGMNYGYTF

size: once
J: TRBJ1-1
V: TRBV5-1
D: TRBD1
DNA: TGCGCCAGCAGCGTGTCTAGGGGGCTTACTGAAGCTTTCTTT
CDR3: CASSVSRGLTEAFF

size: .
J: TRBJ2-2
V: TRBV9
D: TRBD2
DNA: TGTGCCAGCAGCGTAGGCTCGGCGGGGGGGCCTATCGGGGAGCTGTTTTTT
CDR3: CASSVGSAGGPIGELFF

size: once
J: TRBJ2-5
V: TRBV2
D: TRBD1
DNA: TGTGCCAGCAGTGAAGCCGGGGGACAGGCGTACCAAGAGACCCAGTACTTC
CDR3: CASSEAGGQAYQETQYF

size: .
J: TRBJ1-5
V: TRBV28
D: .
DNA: TGTGCCAGCAGTTCTCCGATAAATCAGCCCCAGCATTTT
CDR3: CASSSPINQPQHF

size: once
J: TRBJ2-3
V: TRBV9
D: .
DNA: TGTGCCAGCAGCGGTGAAAACACAGATACGCAGTATTTT
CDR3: CASSGENTDTQYF

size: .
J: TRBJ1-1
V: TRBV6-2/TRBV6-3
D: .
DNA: TGTGCCAGCAGTTACCCCGGACGGTTGAACACTGAAGCTTTCTTT
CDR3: CASSYPGRLNTEAFF

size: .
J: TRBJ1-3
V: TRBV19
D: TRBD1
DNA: TGTGCCAGTAGTATAGATCGGACAGGAGGAAACACCATATATTTT
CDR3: CASSIDRTGGNTIYF

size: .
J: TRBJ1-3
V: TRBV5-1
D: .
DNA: TGCGCCAGCAGCTTAGACGGACAGCGCTCTGGAAACACCATATATTTT
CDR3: CASSLDGQRSGNTIYF

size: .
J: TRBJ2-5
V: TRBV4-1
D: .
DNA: TGCGCCAGCAGACAAGACAATTCGCGGGAGACCCAGTACTTC
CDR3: CASRQDNSRETQYF

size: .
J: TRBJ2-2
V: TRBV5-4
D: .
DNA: TGTGCCAGCAGCTTTTGGGGTAGCGGGGAGCTGTTTTTT
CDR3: CASSFWGSGELFF

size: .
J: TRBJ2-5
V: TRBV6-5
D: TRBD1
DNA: TGTGCCAGCAGTTTCCGGGACAGGGGATATCAAGAGACCCAGTACTTC
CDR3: CASSFRDRGYQETQYF

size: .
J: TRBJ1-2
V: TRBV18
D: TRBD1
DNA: TGTGCCAGCTCACTGGGACAGGATTATGGCTACACCTTC
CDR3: CASSLGQDYGYTF

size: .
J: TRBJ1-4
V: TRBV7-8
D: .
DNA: TGTGCCAGCAGCTTAGAGGTAGCAGTGGGCGAAAAACTGTTTTTT
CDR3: CASSLEVAVGEKLFF

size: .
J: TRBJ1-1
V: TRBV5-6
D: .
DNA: TGTGCCAGCAGCTTGGTGGTGGGGTTTAGGACTGAAGCTTTCTTT
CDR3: CASSLVVGFRTEAFF

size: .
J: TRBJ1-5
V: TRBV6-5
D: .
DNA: TGTGCCAGCAGTCCTACAGGGTACAATCAGCCCCAGCATTTT
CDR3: CASSPTGYNQPQHF

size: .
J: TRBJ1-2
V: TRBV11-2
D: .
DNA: TGTGCCAGCAGCTTAGGGTGGGGCCGCTATGGCTACACCTTC
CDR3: CASSLGWGRYGYTF

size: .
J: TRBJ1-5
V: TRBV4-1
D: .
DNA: TGCGCCAGCAGCCAAACTCTGAGGAGGCCCCAGCATTTT
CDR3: CASSQTLRRPQHF

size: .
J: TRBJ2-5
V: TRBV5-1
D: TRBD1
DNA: TGCGCCAGCAGCCACACCGGGACAGGGGGTTCCCAAGAGACCCAGTACTTC
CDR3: CASSHTGTGGSQETQYF

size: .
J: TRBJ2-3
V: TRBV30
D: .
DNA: TGTGCCTGGAGTAGGACTCACGATACGCAGTATTTT
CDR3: CAWSRTHDTQYF

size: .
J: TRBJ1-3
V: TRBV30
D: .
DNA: TGTGCCTGGAGGGGAGACTATTCCTCTGGAAACACCATATATTTT
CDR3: CAWRGDYSSGNTIYF

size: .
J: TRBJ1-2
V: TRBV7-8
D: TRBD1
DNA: TGTGCCAGCAGCGCCAGACAGGGGAGCTATGGCTACACCTTC
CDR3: CASSARQGSYGYTF

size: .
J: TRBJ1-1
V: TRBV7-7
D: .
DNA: TGTGCCAGCAGCTTGGTGGGGAAGTGGAGCACTGAAGCTTTCTTT
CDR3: CASSLVGKWSTEAFF

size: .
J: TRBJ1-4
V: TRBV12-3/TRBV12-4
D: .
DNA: TGTGCCAGCAGTGAGGTTGAGGGGGAAAAACTGTTTTTT
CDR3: CASSEVEGEKLFF

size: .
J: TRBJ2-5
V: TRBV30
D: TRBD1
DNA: TGTGCCTGGAGTGTACAGGGGGCGACCCAGTACTTC
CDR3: CAWSVQGATQYF

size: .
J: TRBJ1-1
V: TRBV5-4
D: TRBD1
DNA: TGTGCCAGCAGCTTATTTGTATTTCTAGGGACAGGCACTGAAGCTTTCTTT
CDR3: CASSLFVFLGTGTEAFF

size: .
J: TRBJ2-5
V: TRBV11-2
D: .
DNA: TGTGCCAGCAGCTTAGAGGAGAGGGGAGAGACCCAGTACTTC
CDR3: CASSLEERGETQYF

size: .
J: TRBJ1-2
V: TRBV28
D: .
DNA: TGTGCCAGCAGTTCGGACACCCGCTATGGCTACACCTTC
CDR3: CASSSDTRYGYTF

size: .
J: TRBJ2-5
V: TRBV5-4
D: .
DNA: TGTGCCAGCAGCGGAGGGGGCGAGACCCAGTACTTC
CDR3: CASSGGGETQYF

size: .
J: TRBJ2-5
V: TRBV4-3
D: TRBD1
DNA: TGCGCCAGCAGCCAAGCCCAGGGGGTCGGGACCCAGTACTTC
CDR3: CASSQAQGVGTQYF

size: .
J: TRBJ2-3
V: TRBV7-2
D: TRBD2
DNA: TGTGCCAGCAGCCTACCGGCGGGGGGGCGTGAAGATACGCAGTATTTT
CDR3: CASSLPAGGREDTQYF

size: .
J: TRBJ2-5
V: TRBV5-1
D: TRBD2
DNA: TGCGCCAGCAGCGCCACACTAGCGGGGGGGCTAGAGACCCAGTACTTC
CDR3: CASSATLAGGLETQYF

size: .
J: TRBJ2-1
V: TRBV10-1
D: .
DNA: TGCGCCAGCAGTGAGTCTACATACGATGAGCAGTTCTTC
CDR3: CASSESTYDEQFF

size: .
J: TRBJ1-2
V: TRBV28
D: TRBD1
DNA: TGTGCCAGCAGCACGACAGGGGGCCTCCTTGGTGGCTACACCTTC
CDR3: CASSTTGGLLGGYTF

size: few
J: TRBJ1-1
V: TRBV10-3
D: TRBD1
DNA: TGTGCCACCCAGGGGGGGAGCACTGAAGCTTTCTTT
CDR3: CATQGGSTEAFF

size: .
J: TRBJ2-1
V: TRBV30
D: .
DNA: TGTGCCTGGGTTCCTACCTACAATGAGCAGTTCTTC
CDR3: CAWVPTYNEQFF

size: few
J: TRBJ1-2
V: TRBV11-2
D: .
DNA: TGTGCCAGCAGCTTTTCGCCTGGGGATGGCTACACCTTC
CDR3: CASSFSPGDGYTF

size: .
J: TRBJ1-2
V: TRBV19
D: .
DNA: TGTGCCAGCAGGAGGGGCCAGGGACTGATAGATGGCTACACCTTC
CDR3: CASRRGQGLIDGYTF

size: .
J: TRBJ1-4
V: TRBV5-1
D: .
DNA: TGCGCCAGCAGCTTAAGGGATGGAGGCGAAAAACTGTTTTTT
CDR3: CASSLRDGGEKLFF

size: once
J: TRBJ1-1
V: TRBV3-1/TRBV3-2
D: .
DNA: TGTGCCAGCAGCCGGGGGGTGTTGGGCACTGAAGCTTTCTTT
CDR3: CASSRGVLGTEAFF

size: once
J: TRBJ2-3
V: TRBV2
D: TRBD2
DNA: TGTGCCAGCAGTTGGAGCGGGGGCACAGATACGCAGTATTTT
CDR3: CASSWSGGTDTQYF

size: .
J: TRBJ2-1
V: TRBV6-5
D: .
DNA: TGTGCCAGCAGTTACACCGGCTCCTACAATGAGCAGTTCTTC
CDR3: CASSYTGSYNEQFF